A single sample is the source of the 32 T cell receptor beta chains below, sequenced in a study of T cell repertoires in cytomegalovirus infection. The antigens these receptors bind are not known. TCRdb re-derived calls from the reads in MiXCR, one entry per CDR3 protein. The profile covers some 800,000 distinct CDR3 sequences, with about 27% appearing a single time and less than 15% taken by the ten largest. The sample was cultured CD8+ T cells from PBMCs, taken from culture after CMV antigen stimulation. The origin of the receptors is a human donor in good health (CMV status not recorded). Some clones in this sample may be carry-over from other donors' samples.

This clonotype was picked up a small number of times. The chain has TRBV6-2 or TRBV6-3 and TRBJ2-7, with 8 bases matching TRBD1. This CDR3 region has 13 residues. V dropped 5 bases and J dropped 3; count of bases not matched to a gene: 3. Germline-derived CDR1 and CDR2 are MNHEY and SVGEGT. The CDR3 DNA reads TGTGCCAGCAGTCGACAGGGGAACTACGAGCAGTACGTC. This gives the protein CASSRQGNYEQYV.

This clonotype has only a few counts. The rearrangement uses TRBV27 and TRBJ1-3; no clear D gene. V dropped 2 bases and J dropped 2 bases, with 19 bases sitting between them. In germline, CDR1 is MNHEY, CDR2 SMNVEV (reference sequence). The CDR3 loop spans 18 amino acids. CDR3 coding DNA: TGTGCCAGCAGTTTAGCTGCCCCCCCCGGCACTCCTGGAAACACCATATATTTT. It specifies CASSLAAPPGTPGNTIYF.

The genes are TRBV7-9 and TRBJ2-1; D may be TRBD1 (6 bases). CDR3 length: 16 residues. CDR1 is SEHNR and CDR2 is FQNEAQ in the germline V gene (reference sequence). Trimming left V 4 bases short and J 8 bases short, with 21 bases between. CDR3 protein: CASSSRNRADFDEQFF. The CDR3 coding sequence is TGTGCCAGCAGCTCCCGTAACAGGGCGGATTTCGATGAGCAGTTCTTC.

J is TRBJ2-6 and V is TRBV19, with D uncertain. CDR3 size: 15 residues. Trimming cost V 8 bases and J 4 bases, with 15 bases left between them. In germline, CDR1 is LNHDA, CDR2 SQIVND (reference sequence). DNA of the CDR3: TGTGCCAGTGGAGTGAACTTTAGGGGGGCCAACGTCCTGACTTTC. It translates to CASGVNFRGANVLTF.

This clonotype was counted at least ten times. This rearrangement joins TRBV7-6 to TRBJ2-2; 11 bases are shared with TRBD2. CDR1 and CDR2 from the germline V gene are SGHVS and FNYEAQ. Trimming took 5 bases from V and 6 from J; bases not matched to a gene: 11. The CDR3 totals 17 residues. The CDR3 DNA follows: TGTGCCAGCAGCCCGCTCGGACTAGCGGGTTCCCCCGGGGAGCTGTTTTTT. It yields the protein CASSPLGLAGSPGELFF. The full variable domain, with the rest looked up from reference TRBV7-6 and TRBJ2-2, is GAGVSQSPRYKVTKRGQDVALRCDPISGHVSLYWYRQALGQGPEFLTYFNYEAQQDKSGLPNDRFSAERPEGSISTLTIQRTEQRDSAMYRCASSPLGLAGSPGELFFGEGSRLTVL.

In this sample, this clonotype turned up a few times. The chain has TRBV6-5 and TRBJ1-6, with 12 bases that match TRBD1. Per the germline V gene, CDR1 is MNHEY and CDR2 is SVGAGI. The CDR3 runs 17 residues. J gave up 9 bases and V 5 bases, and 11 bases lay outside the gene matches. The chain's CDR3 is CASSPYRDRGHVSPLHF. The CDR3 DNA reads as TGTGCCAGCAGTCCGTACCGGGACAGGGGGCACGTTTCACCCCTCCACTTT.

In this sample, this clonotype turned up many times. CDR3 coding DNA: TGTGCCATCAGTGAGTCGGGCATTACCCAAGAGACCCAGTACTTC. It translates to CAISESGITQETQYF. The chain uses TRBV10-3 and TRBJ2-5, with no clear D. From germline, CDR1 is ENHRY and CDR2 SYGVKD. V shed 0 bases and J shed 1 base, with 9 bases lying between them. This CDR3 comprises 15 residues.

The CDR3 DNA is TGTGCCAGCAGCTTAGGCAGGGGGGGAACCACGAACACTGAAGCTTTCTTT. Its translation is CASSLGRGGTTNTEAFF. V and J are TRBV7-6 and TRBJ1-1; 7 bases line up with TRBD1. From germline, CDR1 is SGHVS and CDR2 FNYEAQ. The V and J ends lost 1 base and 1 base, in that order; junction bases with no gene match: 9. The length of the CDR3 is 17 residues.

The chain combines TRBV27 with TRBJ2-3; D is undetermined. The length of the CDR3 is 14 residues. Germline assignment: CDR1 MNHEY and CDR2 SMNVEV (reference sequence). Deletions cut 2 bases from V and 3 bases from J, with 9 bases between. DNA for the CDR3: TGTGCCAGCAGTTTAGTAATCGGGACAGATACGCAGTATTTT. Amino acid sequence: CASSLVIGTDTQYF.

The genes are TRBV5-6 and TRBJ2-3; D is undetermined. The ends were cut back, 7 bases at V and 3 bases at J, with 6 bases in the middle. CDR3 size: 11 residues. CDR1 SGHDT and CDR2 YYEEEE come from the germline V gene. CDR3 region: CASVGTDTQYF. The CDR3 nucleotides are TGTGCCAGCGTAGGAACAGATACGCAGTATTTT.

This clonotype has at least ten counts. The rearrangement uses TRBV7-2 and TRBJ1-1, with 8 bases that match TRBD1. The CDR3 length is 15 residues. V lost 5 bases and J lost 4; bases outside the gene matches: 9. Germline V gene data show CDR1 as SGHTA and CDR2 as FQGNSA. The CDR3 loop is CASSLGQGLGTEAFF. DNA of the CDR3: TGTGCCAGCAGCCTTGGACAGGGTTTGGGCACTGAAGCTTTCTTT.

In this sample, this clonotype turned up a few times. The CDR3 loop reads CASSYSIGSNEKLFF. The CDR3 nucleotides are TGTGCCAGCAGTTACTCGATCGGAAGCAATGAAAAACTGTTTTTT. The chain uses TRBV6-2 or TRBV6-3 and TRBJ1-4, with D hard to call. The germline V gene encodes CDR1 MNHEY and CDR2 SVGEGT. V lost 0 bases, J lost 5 bases, and 10 bases lay in between. The CDR3 covers 15 residues.

The CDR3 nucleotides read TGTGCCAGCAGTTTAGGGGGAGAGCAGCCCCAGCATTTT. Translated: CASSLGGEQPQHF. The chain links TRBV12-3 or TRBV12-4 to TRBJ1-5; D call uncertain. CDR3 length equals 13 residues. Trimming took 1 base from V and 7 from J, leaving 8 bases between them.

CDR3 sequence reads: CASSPRDRQGTEAFF. The CDR3 region has the DNA TGTGCCAGTAGTCCCCGGGACAGGCAAGGGACTGAAGCTTTCTTT. This chain joins TRBV19 and TRBJ1-1, with 8 bases that match TRBD1. V shed 5 bases, J shed 5 bases, and the junction held 10 bases outside the gene matches. Germline CDR1 LNHDA, CDR2 SQIVND (reference sequence). CDR3 length equals 15 residues. Using reference TRBV19 and TRBJ1-1 for the parts outside the CDR3, the full variable domain is DGGITQSPKYLFRKEGQNVTLSCEQNLNHDAMYWYRQDPGQGLRLIYYSQIVNDFQKGDIAEGYSVSREKKESFPLTVTSAQKNPTAFYLCASSPRDRQGTEAFFGQGTRLTVV.

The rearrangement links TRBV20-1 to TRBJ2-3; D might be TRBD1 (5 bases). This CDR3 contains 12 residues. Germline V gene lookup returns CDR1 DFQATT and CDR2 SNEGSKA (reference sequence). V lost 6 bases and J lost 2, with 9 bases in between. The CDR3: CSADTYTDTQYF. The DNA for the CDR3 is TGCAGTGCGGACACCTACACAGATACGCAGTATTTT.

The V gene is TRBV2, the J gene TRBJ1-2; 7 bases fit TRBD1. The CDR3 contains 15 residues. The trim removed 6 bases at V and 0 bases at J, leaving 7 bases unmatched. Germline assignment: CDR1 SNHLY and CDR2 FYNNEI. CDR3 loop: CASRDRQGANYGYTF. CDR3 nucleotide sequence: TGTGCCAGCAGAGATAGACAGGGAGCTAACTATGGCTACACCTTC.

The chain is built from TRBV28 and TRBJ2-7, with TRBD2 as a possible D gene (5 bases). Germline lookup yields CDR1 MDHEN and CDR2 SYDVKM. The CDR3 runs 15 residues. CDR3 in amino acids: CASSLGGLGPYEQHV. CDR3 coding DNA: TGTGCCAGCAGTTTAGGAGGTCTCGGACCCTACGAGCAGCACGTC.

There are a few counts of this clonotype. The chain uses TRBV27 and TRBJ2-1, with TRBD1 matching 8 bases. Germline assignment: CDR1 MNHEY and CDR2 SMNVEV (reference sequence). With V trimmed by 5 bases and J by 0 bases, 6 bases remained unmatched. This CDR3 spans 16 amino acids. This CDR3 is CASSTRQGTSYNEQFF. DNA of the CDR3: TGTGCCAGCAGTACACGACAGGGGACCTCCTACAATGAGCAGTTCTTC.

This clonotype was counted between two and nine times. The CDR3 DNA follows: TGTGCCAGCAGCTTACGCCCCACGGGGAACGAGCAGTACTTC. Amino acids: CASSLRPTGNEQYF. The gene calls are TRBV7-6 and TRBJ2-7, with D possibly TRBD2 on 5 matching bases. The V end was cut by 2 bases, the J end by 5 bases, with 13 bases between. The CDR3 consists of 14 residues. Germline V gives CDR1 SGHVS, CDR2 FNYEAQ.

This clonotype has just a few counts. The CDR3 sequence: CASSLTSGGLSTDTQYF. The CDR3 DNA reads TGTGCCAGCAGTTTAACTAGCGGGGGCCTTAGCACAGATACGCAGTATTTT. The J gene is TRBJ2-3, the V gene TRBV28; 11 bases agree with TRBD2. Germline lookup yields CDR1 MDHEN and CDR2 SYDVKM. Germline trimming cut 2 bases from V and 0 bases from J; bases unmatched to any gene: 4. The length of the CDR3 is 17 residues.

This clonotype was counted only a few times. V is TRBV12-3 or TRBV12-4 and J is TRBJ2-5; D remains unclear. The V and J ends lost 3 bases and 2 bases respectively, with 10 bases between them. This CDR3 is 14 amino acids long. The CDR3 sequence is CASSFARPQETQYF. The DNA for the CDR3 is TGTGCCAGCAGTTTCGCCAGGCCACAAGAGACCCAGTACTTC.

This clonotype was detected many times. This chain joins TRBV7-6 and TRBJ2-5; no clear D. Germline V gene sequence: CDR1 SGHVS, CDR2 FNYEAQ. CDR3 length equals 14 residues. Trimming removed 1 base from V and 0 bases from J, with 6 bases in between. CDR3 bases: TGTGCCAGCAGCTTAGTGGGGTACCAAGAGACCCAGTACTTC. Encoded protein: CASSLVGYQETQYF.

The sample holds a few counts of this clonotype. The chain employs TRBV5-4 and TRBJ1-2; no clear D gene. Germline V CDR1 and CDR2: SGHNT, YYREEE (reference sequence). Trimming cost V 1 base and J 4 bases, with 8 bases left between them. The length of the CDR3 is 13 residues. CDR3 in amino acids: CASSLPAAYGYTF. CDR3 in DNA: TGTGCCAGCAGCTTGCCAGCCGCCTATGGCTACACCTTC.

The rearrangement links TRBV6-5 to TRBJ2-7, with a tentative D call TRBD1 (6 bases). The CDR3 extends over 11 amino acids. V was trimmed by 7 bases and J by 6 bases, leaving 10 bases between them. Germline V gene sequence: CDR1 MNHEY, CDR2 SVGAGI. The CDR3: CASIRGTEQYF. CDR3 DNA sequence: TGTGCCAGCATCAGGGGTACCGAGCAGTACTTC.

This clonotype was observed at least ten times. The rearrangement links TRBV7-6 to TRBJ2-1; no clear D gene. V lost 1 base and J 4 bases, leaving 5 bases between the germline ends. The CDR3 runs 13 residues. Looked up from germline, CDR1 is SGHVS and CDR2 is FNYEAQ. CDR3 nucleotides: TGTGCCAGCAGCTTAGAGGTGTACAATGAGCAGTTCTTC. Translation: CASSLEVYNEQFF.

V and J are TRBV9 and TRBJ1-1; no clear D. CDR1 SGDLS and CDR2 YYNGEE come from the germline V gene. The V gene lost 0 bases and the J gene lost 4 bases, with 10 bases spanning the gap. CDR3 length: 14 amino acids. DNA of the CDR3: TGTGCCAGCAGCGTAGGGCTCGGGGTCACTGAAGCTTTCTTT. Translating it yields CASSVGLGVTEAFF. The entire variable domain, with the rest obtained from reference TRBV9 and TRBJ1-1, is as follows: DSGVTQTPKHLITATGQRVTLRCSPRSGDLSVYWYQQSLDQGLQFLIQYYNGEERAKGNILERFSAQQFPDLHSELNLSSLELGDSALYFCASSVGLGVTEAFFGQGTRLTVV.

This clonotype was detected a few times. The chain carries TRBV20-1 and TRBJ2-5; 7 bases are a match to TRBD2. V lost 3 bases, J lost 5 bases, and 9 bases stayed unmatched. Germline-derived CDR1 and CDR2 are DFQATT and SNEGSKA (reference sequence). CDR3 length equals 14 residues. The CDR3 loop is CSARGDYASETQYF. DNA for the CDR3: TGCAGTGCTAGGGGGGACTACGCCTCGGAGACCCAGTACTTC.

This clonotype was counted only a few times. The CDR3 loop is CASSLIGVITEAFF. DNA of the CDR3: TGTGCCAGCAGCTTAATTGGGGTTATCACTGAAGCTTTCTTT. This chain uses TRBV7-2 with TRBJ1-1; D remains ambiguous. This CDR3 is 14 amino acids long. The V end lost 2 bases, the J end lost 4 bases, and 11 bases lay between the germline ends. Germline CDR1 and CDR2: SGHTA and FQGNSA.

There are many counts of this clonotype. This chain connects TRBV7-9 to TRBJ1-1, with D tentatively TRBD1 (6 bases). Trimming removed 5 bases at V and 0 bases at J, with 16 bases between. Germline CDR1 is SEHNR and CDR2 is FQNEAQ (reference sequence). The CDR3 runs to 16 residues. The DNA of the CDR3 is TGTGCCAGCAGCAAAACGGCCCAGGGGATGAACACTGAAGCTTTCTTT. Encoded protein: CASSKTAQGMNTEAFF.

The DNA for the CDR3 is TGCGCCAGCAGCCAAGTCCAGGGCGTCAATCAGCCCCAGCATTTT. Its protein is CASSQVQGVNQPQHF. V usage is TRBV4-3 and J usage is TRBJ1-5, with D maybe TRBD1 (5 bases). The CDR3 totals 15 residues. Trimming removed 1 base at V and 3 bases at J, with 10 bases between. Per the germline V gene, CDR1 is LGHNA and CDR2 is YSLEER.

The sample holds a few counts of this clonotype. The CDR3 spells CASSPRTGDPETQYF. The CDR3 DNA follows: TGTGCCAGCAGCCCCAGGACAGGGGACCCCGAGACCCAGTACTTC. The chain joins TRBV7-6 to TRBJ2-5, with 9 bases aligning to TRBD1. Losses at the gene ends were 5 bases for V and 5 bases for J; bases not matched to a gene: 9. CDR3 size: 15 residues. Germline V gene lookup returns CDR1 SGHVS and CDR2 FNYEAQ.

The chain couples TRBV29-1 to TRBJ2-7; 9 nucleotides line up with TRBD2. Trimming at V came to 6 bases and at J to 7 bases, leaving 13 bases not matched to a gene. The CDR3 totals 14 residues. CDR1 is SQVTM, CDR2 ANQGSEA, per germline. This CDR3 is CSVTRGGYTREQYF. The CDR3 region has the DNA TGCAGCGTAACGCGGGGGGGCTACACGCGGGAGCAGTACTTC.